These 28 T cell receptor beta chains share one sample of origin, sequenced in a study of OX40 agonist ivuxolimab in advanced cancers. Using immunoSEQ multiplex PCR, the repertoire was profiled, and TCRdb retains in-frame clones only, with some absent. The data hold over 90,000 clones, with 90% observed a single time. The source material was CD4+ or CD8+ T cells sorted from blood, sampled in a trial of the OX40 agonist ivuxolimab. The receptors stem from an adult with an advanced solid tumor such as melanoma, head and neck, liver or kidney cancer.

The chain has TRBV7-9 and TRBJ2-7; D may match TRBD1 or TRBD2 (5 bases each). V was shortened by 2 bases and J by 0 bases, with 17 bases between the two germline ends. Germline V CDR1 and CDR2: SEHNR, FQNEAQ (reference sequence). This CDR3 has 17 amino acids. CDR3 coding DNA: TGTGCCAGCAGCTTACCGACTTCCGGGACGACCTCCTACGAGCAGTACTTC. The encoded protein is CASSLPTSGTTSYEQYF.

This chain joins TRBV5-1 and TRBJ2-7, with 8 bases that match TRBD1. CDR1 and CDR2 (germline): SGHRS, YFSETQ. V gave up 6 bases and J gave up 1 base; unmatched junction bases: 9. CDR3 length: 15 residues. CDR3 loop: CASNPTGDYSYEQYF. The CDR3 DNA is TGCGCCAGCAACCCGACAGGGGATTATTCCTACGAGCAGTACTTC.

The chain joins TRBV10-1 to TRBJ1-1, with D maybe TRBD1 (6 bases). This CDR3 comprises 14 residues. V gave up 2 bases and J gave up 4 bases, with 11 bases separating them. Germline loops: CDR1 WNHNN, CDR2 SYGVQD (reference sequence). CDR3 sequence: CASSETAGVTEAFF. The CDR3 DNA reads TGCGCCAGCAGTGAGACCGCAGGGGTCACTGAAGCTTTCTTT.

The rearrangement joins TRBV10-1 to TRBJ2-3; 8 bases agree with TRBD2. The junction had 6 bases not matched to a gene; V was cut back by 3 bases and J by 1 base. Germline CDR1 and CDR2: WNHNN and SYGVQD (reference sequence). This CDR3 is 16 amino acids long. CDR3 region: CASSEGLAGRTDTQYF. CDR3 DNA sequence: TGCGCCAGCAGTGAAGGTCTAGCGGGCCGCACAGATACGCAGTATTTT.

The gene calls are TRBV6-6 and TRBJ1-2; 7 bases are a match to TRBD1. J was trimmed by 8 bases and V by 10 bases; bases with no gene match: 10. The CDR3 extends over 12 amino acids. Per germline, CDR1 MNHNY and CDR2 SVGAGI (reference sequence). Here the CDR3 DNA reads TGTGCCACTAGAGACAGGGATCGGGGCTACACCTTC. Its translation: CATRDRDRGYTF.

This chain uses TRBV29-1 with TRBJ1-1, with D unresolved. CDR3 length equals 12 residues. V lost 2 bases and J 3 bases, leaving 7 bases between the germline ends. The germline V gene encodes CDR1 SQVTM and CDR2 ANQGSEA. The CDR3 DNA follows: TGCAGCGTTGAAAGGTGGGACACTGAAGCTTTCTTT. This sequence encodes CSVERWDTEAFF.

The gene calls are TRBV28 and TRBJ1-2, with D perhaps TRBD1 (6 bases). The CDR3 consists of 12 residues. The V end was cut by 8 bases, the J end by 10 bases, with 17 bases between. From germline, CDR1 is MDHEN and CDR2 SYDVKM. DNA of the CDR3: TGTGCCAGCCAAGGACCGGGACAAGACTACACCTTC. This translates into CASQGPGQDYTF.

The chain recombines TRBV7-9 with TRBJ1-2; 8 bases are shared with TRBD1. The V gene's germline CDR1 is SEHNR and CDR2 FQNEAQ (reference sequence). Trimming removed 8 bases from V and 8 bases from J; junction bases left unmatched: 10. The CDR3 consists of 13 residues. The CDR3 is CASGRTGGRGYTF. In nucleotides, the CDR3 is TGTGCCAGCGGCCGAACAGGGGGACGAGGCTACACCTTC.

CDR3 nucleotide sequence: TGTGCCAGTAGTATCAGTGGGGGGCGTGAGACCCAGTACTTC. Translation gives CASSISGGRETQYF. The gene calls are TRBV19 and TRBJ2-5; D may match TRBD1 or TRBD2 (6 bases each). Trimming pared 3 bases from V and 5 bases from J, leaving 13 bases between. This CDR3 region has 14 residues. The germline CDR1 and CDR2 sequences are LNHDA and SQIVND (reference sequence).

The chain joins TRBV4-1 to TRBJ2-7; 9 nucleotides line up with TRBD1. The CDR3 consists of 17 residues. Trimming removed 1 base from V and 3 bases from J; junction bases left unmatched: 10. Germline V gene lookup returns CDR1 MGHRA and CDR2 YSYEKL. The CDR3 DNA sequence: TGCGCCAGCAGCCAAGCCAGAGCACGGGGACAGGGCTACGAGCAGTACTTC. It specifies CASSQARARGQGYEQYF.

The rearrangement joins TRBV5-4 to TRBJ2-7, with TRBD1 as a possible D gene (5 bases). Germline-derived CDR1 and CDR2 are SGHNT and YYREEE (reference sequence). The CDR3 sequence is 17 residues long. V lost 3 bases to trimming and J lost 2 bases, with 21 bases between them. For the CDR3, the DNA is TGTGCCAGCAGCTACAGCTTGTACAGGCTCTTACCCTACGAGCAGTACTTC. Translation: CASSYSLYRLLPYEQYF.

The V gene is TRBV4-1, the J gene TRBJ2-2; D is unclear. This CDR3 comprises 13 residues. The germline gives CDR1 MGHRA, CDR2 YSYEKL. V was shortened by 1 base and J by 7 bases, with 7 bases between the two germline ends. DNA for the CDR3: TGCGCCAGCAGCCAAGCCAGAATCGGGGAGCTGTTTTTT. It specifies CASSQARIGELFF.

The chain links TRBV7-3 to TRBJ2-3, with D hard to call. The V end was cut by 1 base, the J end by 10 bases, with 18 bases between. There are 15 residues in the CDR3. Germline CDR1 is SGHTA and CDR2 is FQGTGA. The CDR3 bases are TGTGCCAGCAGCTTAAGGTTGGGTCAGACGTCTGCGCAGTATTTT. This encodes CASSLRLGQTSAQYF.

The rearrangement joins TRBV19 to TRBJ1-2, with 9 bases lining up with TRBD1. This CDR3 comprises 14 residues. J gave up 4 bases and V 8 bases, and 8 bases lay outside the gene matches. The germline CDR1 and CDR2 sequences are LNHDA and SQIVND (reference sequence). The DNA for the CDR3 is TGTGCCAGTCACGGACAGGGGTGGTCCTATGGCTACACCTTC. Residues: CASHGQGWSYGYTF.

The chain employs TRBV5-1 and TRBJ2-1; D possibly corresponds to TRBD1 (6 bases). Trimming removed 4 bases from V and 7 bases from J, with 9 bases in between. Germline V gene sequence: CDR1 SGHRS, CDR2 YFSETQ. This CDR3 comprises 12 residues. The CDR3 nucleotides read TGCGCCAGCAGCGCACAGGGAAATGAGCAGTTCTTC. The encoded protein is CASSAQGNEQFF. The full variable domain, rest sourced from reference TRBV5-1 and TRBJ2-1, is KAGVTQTPRYLIKTRGQQVTLSCSPISGHRSVSWYQQTPGQGLQFLFEYFSETQRNKGNFPGRFSGRQFSNSRSEMNVSTLELGDSALYLCASSAQGNEQFFGPGTRLTVL.

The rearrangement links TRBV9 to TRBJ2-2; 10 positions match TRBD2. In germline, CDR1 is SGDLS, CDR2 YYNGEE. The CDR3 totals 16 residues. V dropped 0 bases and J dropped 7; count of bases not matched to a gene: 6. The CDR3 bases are TGTGCCAGCAGCGTAGTAACTAGCGGGACGGTCGGGGAGCTGTTTTTT. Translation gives CASSVVTSGTVGELFF.

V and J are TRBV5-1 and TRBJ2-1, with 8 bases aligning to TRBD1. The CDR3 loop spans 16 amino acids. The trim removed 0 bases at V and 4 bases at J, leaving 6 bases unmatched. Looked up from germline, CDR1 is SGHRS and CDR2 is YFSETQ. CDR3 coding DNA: TGCGCCAGCAGCTTGGTTGGGGGGACAGGTTACAATGAGCAGTTCTTC. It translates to CASSLVGGTGYNEQFF.

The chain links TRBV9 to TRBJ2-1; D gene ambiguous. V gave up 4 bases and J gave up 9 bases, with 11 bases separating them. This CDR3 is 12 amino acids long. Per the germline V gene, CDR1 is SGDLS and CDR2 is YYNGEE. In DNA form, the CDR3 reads TGTGCCAGCAGCCCTGGAGAGGTTGAGCAGTTCTTC. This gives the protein CASSPGEVEQFF.

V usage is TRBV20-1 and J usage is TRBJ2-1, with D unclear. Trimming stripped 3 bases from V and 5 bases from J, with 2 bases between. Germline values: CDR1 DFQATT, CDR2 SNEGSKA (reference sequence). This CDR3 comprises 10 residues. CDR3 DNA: TGCAGTGCTAGGGACAATGAGCAGTTCTTC. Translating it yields CSARDNEQFF.

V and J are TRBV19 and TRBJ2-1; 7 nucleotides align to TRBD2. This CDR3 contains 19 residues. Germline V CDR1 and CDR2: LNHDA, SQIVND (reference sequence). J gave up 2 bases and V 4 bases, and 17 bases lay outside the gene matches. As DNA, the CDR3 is TGTGCCAGTAGTAGCCGACTACCCGGGCGACTAGCACCCTACAATGAGCAGTTCTTC. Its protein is CASSSRLPGRLAPYNEQFF.

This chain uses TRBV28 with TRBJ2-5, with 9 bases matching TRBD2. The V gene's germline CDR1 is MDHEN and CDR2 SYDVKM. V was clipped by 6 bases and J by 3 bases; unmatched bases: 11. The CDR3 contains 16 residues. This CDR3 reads CASSHYAGGREETQYF. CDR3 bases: TGTGCCAGCAGCCATTATGCGGGGGGGAGGGAAGAGACCCAGTACTTC.

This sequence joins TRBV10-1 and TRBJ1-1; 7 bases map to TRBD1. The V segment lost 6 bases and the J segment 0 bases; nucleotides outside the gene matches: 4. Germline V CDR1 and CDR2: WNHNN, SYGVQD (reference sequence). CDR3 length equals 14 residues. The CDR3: CASSPGTVNTEAFF. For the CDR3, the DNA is TGCGCCAGCAGCCCGGGGACAGTGAACACTGAAGCTTTCTTT.

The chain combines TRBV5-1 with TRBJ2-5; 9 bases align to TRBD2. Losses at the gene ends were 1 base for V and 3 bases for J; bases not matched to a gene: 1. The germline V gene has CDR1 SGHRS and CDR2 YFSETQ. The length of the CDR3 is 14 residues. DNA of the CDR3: TGCGCCAGCAGCTTGTTAGCGGGGGAAGAGACCCAGTACTTC. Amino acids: CASSLLAGEETQYF.

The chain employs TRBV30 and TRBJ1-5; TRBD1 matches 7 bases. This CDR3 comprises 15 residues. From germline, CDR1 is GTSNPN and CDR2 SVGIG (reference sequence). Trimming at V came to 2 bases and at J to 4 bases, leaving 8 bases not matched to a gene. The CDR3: CAWSRGDRENQPQHF. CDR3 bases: TGTGCCTGGAGTAGGGGAGACAGGGAAAATCAGCCCCAGCATTTT. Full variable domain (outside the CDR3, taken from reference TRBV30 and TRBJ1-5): SQTIHQWPATLVQPVGSPLSLECTVEGTSNPNLYWYRQAAGRGLQLLFYSVGIGQISSEVPQNLSASRPQDRQFILSSKKLLLSDSGFYLCAWSRGDRENQPQHFGDGTRLSIL.

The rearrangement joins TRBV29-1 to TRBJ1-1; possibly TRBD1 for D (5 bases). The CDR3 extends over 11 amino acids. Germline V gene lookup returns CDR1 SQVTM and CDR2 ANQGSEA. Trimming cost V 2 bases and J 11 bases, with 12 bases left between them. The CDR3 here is CSVEQGHGAFF. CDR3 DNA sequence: TGCAGCGTTGAACAGGGCCACGGGGCTTTCTTT.

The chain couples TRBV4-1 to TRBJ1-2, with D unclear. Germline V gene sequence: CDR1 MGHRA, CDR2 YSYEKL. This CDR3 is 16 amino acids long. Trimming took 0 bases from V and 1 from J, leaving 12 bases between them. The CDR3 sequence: CASSQDRPPFNYGYTF. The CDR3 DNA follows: TGCGCCAGCAGCCAAGACAGGCCCCCCTTTAACTATGGCTACACCTTC.

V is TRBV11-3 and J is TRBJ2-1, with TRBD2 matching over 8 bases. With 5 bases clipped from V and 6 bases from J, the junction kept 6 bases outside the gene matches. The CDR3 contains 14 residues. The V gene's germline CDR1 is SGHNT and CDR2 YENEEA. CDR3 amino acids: CASSREGGFNEQFF. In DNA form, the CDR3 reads TGTGCCAGCAGCCGGGAGGGTGGTTTCAATGAGCAGTTCTTC.

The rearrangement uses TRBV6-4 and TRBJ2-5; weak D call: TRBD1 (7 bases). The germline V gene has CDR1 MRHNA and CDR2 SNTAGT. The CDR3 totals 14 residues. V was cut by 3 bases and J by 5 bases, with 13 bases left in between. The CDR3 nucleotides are TGTGCCAGCAGTGAACCGACAGGGAGGGAGACCCAGTACTTC. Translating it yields CASSEPTGRETQYF.